The 25 T cell receptor beta chains in this list originate from one sample, sequenced in a study of PD-L1 blockade in urothelial cancer. Method: immunoSEQ multiplex PCR; TCRdb's copy keeps in-frame clones and lacks some. The sample contains 90,000 to 100,000 clones, almost 90% of which appear only once. Specified time point: pretreatment peripheral blood. Sequenced material: PBMCs, taken around atezolizumab (anti-PD-L1) treatment. All receptors come from a man in his 60s with urothelial cancer.

CDR3 loop: CSVGTGRNQPQHF. The CDR3 coding sequence is TGCAGCGTTGGGACAGGGCGCAATCAGCCCCAGCATTTT. The chain has TRBV29-1 and TRBJ1-5; 8 bases line up with TRBD1. V lost 4 bases and J lost 2; bases outside the gene matches: 1. This CDR3 contains 13 residues. Germline V gene lookup returns CDR1 SQVTM and CDR2 ANQGSEA.

V is TRBV9 and J is TRBJ1-1, with 9 bases fitting TRBD1. Per germline, CDR1 SGDLS and CDR2 YYNGEE. The CDR3 runs 14 residues. V was clipped by 4 bases and J by 5 bases; unmatched bases: 6. The chain's CDR3 is CASSPLQGATEAFF. The CDR3 coding sequence is TGTGCCAGCAGCCCCTTACAGGGGGCTACTGAAGCTTTCTTT. Using reference TRBV9 and TRBJ1-1 for the parts outside the CDR3, the full variable domain is DSGVTQTPKHLITATGQRVTLRCSPRSGDLSVYWYQQSLDQGLQFLIQYYNGEERAKGNILERFSAQQFPDLHSELNLSSLELGDSALYFCASSPLQGATEAFFGQGTRLTVV.

The V gene is TRBV11-3, the J gene TRBJ2-7; 9 bases fit TRBD2. CDR1 and CDR2 from the germline V gene are SGHNT and YENEEA. The V gene end was trimmed by 5 bases and the J gene end by 2 bases; junction bases not matched to a gene: 4. The CDR3 has 14 residues. CDR3 protein: CASSLGTSTYEQYF. Written as DNA, the CDR3 is TGTGCCAGCAGCCTAGGGACTAGCACCTACGAGCAGTACTTC.

This chain connects TRBV7-6 to TRBJ2-3; 7 bases fit TRBD2. Germline CDR1 and CDR2: SGHVS and FNYEAQ. Trimming cost V 2 bases and J 2 bases; bases outside gene matches: 16. The CDR3 contains 19 residues. In nucleotides, the CDR3 is TGTGCCAGCAGCTTACTAGGGTTCAGCGGGGCCCTCCACACAGATACGCAGTATTTT. Encoded protein: CASSLLGFSGALHTDTQYF.

The chain is built from TRBV5-4 and TRBJ2-7; 10 bases fit TRBD1. This CDR3 region has 15 residues. Germline CDR1 SGHNT, CDR2 YYREEE (reference sequence). Losses at the gene ends were 5 bases for V and 4 bases for J; bases not matched to a gene: 9. The CDR3 region has the DNA TGTGCCAGCAGTCCCGGGACAGGGGTTTCATACGAGCAGTACTTC. Translated, it gives CASSPGTGVSYEQYF.

The V gene is TRBV18, the J gene TRBJ2-1; 9 bases are a match to TRBD1. The CDR3 totals 14 residues. The V gene's germline CDR1 is KGHSH and CDR2 LQKENI. The V and J ends lost 5 bases and 6 bases, in that order; junction bases with no gene match: 5. For the CDR3, the DNA is TGTGCCAGCTCAACGACAGGGGGACTCAATGAGCAGTTCTTC. Its translation: CASSTTGGLNEQFF.

The chain links TRBV7-2 to TRBJ2-3; 9 positions agree with TRBD2. The CDR3 spans 15 residues. The V and J ends lost 5 bases and 3 bases, in that order; junction bases with no gene match: 6. Germline V gene lookup returns CDR1 SGHTA and CDR2 FQGNSA. For the CDR3, the DNA is TGTGCCAGCAGCCCAACTAGCGGGTTAACAGATACGCAGTATTTT. Amino acids: CASSPTSGLTDTQYF.

The chain carries TRBV10-1 and TRBJ2-1; 9 bases fit TRBD1. The V gene end was trimmed by 3 bases and the J gene end by 3 bases; junction bases not matched to a gene: 12. Germline-derived CDR1 and CDR2 are WNHNN and SYGVQD (reference sequence). The CDR3 has 18 residues. CDR3: CASSDYGRGTGHYNEQFF. In DNA form, the CDR3 reads TGCGCCAGCAGTGATTACGGGAGAGGGACAGGGCACTACAATGAGCAGTTCTTC.

About this clone itself: One end of the junction does not line up with germline, which may come from a read error. The chain links TRBV5-4 to TRBJ1-2; 8 positions match TRBD1. The CDR3 consists of 15 residues. Germline V CDR1 and CDR2: SGHNT, YYREEE (reference sequence). Written as DNA, the CDR3 is TGTGCCAGCAGCTTTGGGGGACAGGATAACTATGGCCACACCTTC. Amino acids: CASSFGGQDNYGHTF.

The rearrangement links TRBV7-5 to TRBJ1-2; the table gives TRBD1 as D, unverified against the DNA. TRBV7-5 is a known pseudogene. CDR3 length: 16 amino acids. CDR3 sequence (DNA): TGTGTCAGAAGCTTCGACAGACTCTACCCTAACTATGGCTACACCTTC. This encodes CVRSFDRLYPNYGYTF.

The V call is TRBV5-6, the J call TRBJ2-1, with 7 bases fitting TRBD2. Germline V gene sequence: CDR1 SGHDT, CDR2 YYEEEE. This CDR3 contains 13 residues. The CDR3 DNA reads as TGTGCGACAAGCCGTTGGGGGGGCAATGAGCAGTTCTTC. This sequence encodes CATSRWGGNEQFF.

The chain carries TRBV5-1 and TRBJ2-5; 9 bases are a match to TRBD1. Germline CDR1 is SGHRS and CDR2 is YFSETQ. V trimming: 2 bases; J trimming: 4 bases; junction bases outside the gene matches: 12. The CDR3 totals 17 residues. The DNA of the CDR3 is TGCGCCAGCAGCTTCGCTCCCGGGACAGGGCGCATAGAGACCCAGTACTTC. Its translation: CASSFAPGTGRIETQYF.

The rearrangement uses TRBV5-1 and TRBJ2-5; maybe TRBD1 (5 bases). The CDR3 has 15 residues. Trimming left V 3 bases short and J 2 bases short, with 14 bases between. Germline V gives CDR1 SGHRS, CDR2 YFSETQ. The chain's CDR3 is CASSYAQGRQETQYF. The CDR3 nucleotides are TGCGCCAGCAGCTACGCCCAGGGTAGGCAAGAGACCCAGTACTTC. Filled out from reference TRBV5-1 and TRBJ2-5, the complete variable domain reads KAGVTQTPRYLIKTRGQQVTLSCSPISGHRSVSWYQQTPGQGLQFLFEYFSETQRNKGNFPGRFSGRQFSNSRSEMNVSTLELGDSALYLCASSYAQGRQETQYFGPGTRLLVL.

This chain joins TRBV4-3 and TRBJ2-1, with 11 positions matching TRBD2. V was pared by 4 bases and J by 7 bases, with 6 bases of the junction left unmatched. Per germline, CDR1 LGHNA and CDR2 YSLEER. The CDR3 contains 15 residues. The CDR3 DNA is TGCGCCAGCAGCCTACTAGCGGGGGCCAGTAATGAGCAGTTCTTC. Translated: CASSLLAGASNEQFF.

This chain connects TRBV2 to TRBJ1-1, with 8 bases fitting TRBD1. CDR1 SNHLY and CDR2 FYNNEI come from the germline V gene. Germline trimming cut 7 bases from V and 4 bases from J; bases unmatched to any gene: 14. The CDR3 has 16 residues. The CDR3 protein is CASTETVGQGPTEAFF. In DNA, the CDR3 is TGTGCCAGCACCGAGACCGTAGGACAGGGTCCCACTGAAGCTTTCTTT.

The chain couples TRBV29-1 to TRBJ2-3; maybe TRBD2 (5 bases). This CDR3 comprises 12 residues. Germline CDR1 reads SQVTM; CDR2 reads ANQGSEA. V lost 8 bases to trimming and J lost 0 bases, with 9 bases between them. This CDR3 reads CSILGSTDTQYF. In DNA, the CDR3 is TGCAGCATACTAGGGAGCACAGATACGCAGTATTTT.

This clone appeared a single time. This chain links TRBV25-1 with TRBJ2-1, with 8 nucleotides matching TRBD2. The CDR3 has 14 amino acids. Germline CDR1 reads MGHDK; CDR2 reads SYGVNS. V was pared by 5 bases and J by 12 bases, with 12 bases of the junction left unmatched. CDR3 sequence: CASSLTGTRIRQFF. The CDR3 coding sequence is TGTGCCAGCAGTTTAACCGGGACTAGAATTAGGCAGTTCTTC.

The rearrangement joins TRBV7-8 to TRBJ2-5; 8 bases line up with TRBD2. Germline CDR1 is SGHVS and CDR2 is FQNEAQ. The V gene end was trimmed by 5 bases and the J gene end by 5 bases; junction bases not matched to a gene: 7. The CDR3 has 14 residues. The CDR3, as DNA: TGTGCCAGCAGCCGCGGACTAGCCACGGAGACCCAGTACTTC. Translation: CASSRGLATETQYF.

The J gene is TRBJ2-7, the V gene TRBV21-1; the table's TRBD1 call for D was not verified on the DNA. TRBV21-1 is listed as a pseudogene. There are 16 residues in the CDR3. The CDR3 spells CARRPKNRGRPDEQYF. The CDR3 region has the DNA TGTGCCAGGCGACCTAAAAACAGGGGTAGGCCGGACGAGCAGTACTTC.

This clone was detected only a few times. The chain recombines TRBV4-1 with TRBJ2-7; TRBD2 might be the D (5 bases). This CDR3 contains 13 residues. Germline V gene sequence: CDR1 MGHRA, CDR2 YSYEKL. Trimming shortened V by 1 base and J by 6 bases, and 10 bases separated the two germline ends. The CDR3 nucleotides are TGCGCCAGCAGCCAAGCCCGACTATTCGAGCAGTACTTC. It translates to CASSQARLFEQYF.

V and J are TRBV21-1 and TRBJ1-4; TRBD1 reflects the table's D call only, with no check against the DNA. TRBV21-1 is classified as a pseudogene. The CDR3 is 16 residues long. DNA for the CDR3: TGTGCCAGCAGCAAGACAGGGGCGCCAACTAATGAAAAACTGTTTTTT. It yields the protein CASSKTGAPTNEKLFF.

The CDR3 loop reads CASRKGRSNTGELFF. The CDR3 DNA follows: TGTGCCAGCAGGAAGGGGCGGAGTAACACCGGGGAGCTGTTTTTT. This chain joins TRBV28 and TRBJ2-2, with D possibly being TRBD1 (5 bases). V was trimmed by 6 bases and J by 2 bases, leaving 13 bases between them. The CDR3 runs to 15 residues. The germline gives CDR1 MDHEN, CDR2 SYDVKM.

The V call is TRBV25-1, the J call TRBJ1-1, with TRBD1 matching 10 bases. CDR1 and CDR2 (germline): MGHDK, SYGVNS. After removal of 2 bases from V and 12 bases from J, the junction contained 12 bases not matched to a gene. The CDR3 has 15 amino acids. CDR3: CASSENVGTGVLTFF. Written as DNA, the CDR3 is TGTGCCAGCAGTGAAAATGTTGGGACAGGGGTTCTAACTTTCTTT.

This clone has only a few counts. The rearrangement uses TRBV27 and TRBJ2-7, with D possibly TRBD1 on 5 matching bases. The germline gives CDR1 MNHEY, CDR2 SMNVEV (reference sequence). V lost 2 bases and J 2 bases, leaving 13 bases between the germline ends. The CDR3 contains 15 residues. This CDR3 is CASSLGAGLTYEQYF. The CDR3 nucleotides are TGTGCCAGCAGTTTAGGGGCAGGCCTAACCTACGAGCAGTACTTC.

This chain connects TRBV11-2 to TRBJ2-2; D might be TRBD1 (5 bases). The V gene's germline CDR1 is SGHAT and CDR2 FQNNGV. This CDR3 spans 15 amino acids. Trimming cost V 3 bases and J 1 base, with 9 bases left between them. CDR3 coding DNA: TGTGCCAGCAGCTTTGCGGACATGAACACCGGGGAGCTGTTTTTT. This translates into CASSFADMNTGELFF.